The clone carrying this TCR beta chain showed up just once. Its antigen is unknown. Described treatment: oral pan-JAK inhibitor, 5-10 mg twice daily. The data were taken from a study of CD8+ T cells in alopecia areata. The overall study: Tofacitinib lasted 6 to 18 months, then 6 months off drug. Findings and caveats of the study: Among the 100 top clones, expanded CD8+ clones, like scalp clonality, were significantly decreased by tofacitinib.

cDNA serving as the sequencing template came from extracted, reverse transcribed RNA. Method: immunoSEQ multiplex PCR; TCRdb's copy keeps in-frame clones and lacks some. This sample has 150,000 to 200,000 clones, with roughly 70% found just once. Germline values: CDR1 GTSNPN, CDR2 SVGIG (reference sequence). Trimming shortened V by 4 bases and J by 4 bases, and 10 bases separated the two germline ends. The CDR3 covers 13 residues. This chain joins TRBV30 and TRBJ2-2, with a tentative D call TRBD1 (5 bases). The source was CD4+ T cells sorted from blood, collected around week 49, from a patient treated with tofacitinib. The sequence was obtained from a human donor with alopecia areata. DNA of the CDR3: TGTGCCTGGATTCCCCAGGGCACCGGGGAGCTGTTTTTT. Residues: CAWIPQGTGELFF.